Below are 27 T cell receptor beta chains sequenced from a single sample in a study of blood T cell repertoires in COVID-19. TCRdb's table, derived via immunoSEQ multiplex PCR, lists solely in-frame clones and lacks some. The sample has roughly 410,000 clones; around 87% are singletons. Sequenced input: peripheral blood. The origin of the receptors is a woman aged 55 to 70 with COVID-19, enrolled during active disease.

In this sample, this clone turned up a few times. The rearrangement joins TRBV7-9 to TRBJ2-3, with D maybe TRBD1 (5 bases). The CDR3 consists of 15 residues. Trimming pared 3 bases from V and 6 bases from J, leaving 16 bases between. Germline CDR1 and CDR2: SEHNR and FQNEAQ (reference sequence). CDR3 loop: CASSLTLAKGDTQYF. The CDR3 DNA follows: TGTGCCAGCAGCTTGACACTTGCCAAGGGGGATACGCAGTATTTT.

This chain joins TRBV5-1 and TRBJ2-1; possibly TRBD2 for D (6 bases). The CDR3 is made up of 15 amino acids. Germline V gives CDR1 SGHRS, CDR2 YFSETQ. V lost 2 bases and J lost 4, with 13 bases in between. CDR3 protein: CASSLTSPDYNEQFF. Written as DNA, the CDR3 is TGCGCCAGCAGCTTAACTAGCCCCGATTACAATGAGCAGTTCTTC.

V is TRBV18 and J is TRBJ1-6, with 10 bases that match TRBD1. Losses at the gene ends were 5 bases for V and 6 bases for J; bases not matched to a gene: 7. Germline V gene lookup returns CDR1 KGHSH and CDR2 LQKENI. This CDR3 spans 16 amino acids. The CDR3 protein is CASSRQGAHSNSPLHF. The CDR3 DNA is TGTGCCAGCTCAAGACAGGGGGCGCATTCTAATTCACCCCTCCACTTT. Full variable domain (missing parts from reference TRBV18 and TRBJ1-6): NAGVMQNPRHLVRRRGQEARLRCSPMKGHSHVYWYRQLPEEGLKFMVYLQKENIIDESGMPKERFSAEFPKEGPSILRIQQVVRGDSAAYFCASSRQGAHSNSPLHFGNGTRLTVT.

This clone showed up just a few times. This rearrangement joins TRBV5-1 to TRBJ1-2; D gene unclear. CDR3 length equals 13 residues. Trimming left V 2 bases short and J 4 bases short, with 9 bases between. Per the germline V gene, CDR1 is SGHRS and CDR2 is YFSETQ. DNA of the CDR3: TGCGCCAGCAGCTTTGGGCAGAGCTATGGCTACACCTTC. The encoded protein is CASSFGQSYGYTF.

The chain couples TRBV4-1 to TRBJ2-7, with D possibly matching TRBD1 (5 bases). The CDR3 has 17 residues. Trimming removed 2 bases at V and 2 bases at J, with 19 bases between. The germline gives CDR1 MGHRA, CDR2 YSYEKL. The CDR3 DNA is TGCGCCAGCAGCCAATCGGCCTCCAGGGTGGGAACCTACGAGCAGTACTTC. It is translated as CASSQSASRVGTYEQYF.

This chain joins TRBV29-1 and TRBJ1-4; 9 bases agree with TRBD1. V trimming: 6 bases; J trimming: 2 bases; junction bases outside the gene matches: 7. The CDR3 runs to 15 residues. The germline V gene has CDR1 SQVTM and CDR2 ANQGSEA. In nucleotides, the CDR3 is TGCAGCGTCGTTGACAGGGGGGCGACTAATGAAAAACTGTTTTTT. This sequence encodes CSVVDRGATNEKLFF. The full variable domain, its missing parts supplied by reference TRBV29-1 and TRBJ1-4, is SAVISQKPSRDICQRGTSLTIQCQVDSQVTMMFWYRQQPGQSLTLIATANQGSEATYESGFVIDKFPISRPNLTFSTLTVSNMSPEDSSIYLCSVVDRGATNEKLFFGSGTQLSVL.

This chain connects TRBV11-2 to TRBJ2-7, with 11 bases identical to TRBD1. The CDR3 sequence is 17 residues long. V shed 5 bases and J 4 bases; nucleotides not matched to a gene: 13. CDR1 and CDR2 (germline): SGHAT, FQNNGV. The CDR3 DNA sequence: TGTGCCAGCAGCCCACCCCTCGGGACAGGGGGTCGATACGAGCAGTACTTC. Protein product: CASSPPLGTGGRYEQYF.

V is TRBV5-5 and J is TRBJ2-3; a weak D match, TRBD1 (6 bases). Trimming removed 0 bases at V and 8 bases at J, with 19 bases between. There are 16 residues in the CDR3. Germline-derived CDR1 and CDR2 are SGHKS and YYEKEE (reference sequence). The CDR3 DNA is TGTGCCAGCAGCTTGGTCTTGTACCCCGAACAGGGTACGCAGTATTTT. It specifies CASSLVLYPEQGTQYF.

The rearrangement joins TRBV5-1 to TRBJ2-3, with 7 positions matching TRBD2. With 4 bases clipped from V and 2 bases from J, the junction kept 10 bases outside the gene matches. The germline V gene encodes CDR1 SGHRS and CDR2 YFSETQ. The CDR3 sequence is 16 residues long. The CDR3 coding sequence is TGCGCCAGCAGCCCCTCATGGCGGGGGACCACAGATACGCAGTATTTT. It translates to CASSPSWRGTTDTQYF.

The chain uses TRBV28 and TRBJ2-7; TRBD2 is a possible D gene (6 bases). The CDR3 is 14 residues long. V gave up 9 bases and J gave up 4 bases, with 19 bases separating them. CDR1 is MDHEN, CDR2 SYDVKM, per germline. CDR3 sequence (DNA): TGTGCCAGTCTCGGCGGGGTGCGAAGTTACGAGCAGTACTTC. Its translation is CASLGGVRSYEQYF.

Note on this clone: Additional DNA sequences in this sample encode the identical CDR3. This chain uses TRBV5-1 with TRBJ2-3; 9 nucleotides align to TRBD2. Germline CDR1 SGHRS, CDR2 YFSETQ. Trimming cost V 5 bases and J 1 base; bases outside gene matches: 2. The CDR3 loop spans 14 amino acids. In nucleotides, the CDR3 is TGCGCCAGCAGGGGACTAGCAGGCACAGATACGCAGTATTTT. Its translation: CASRGLAGTDTQYF.

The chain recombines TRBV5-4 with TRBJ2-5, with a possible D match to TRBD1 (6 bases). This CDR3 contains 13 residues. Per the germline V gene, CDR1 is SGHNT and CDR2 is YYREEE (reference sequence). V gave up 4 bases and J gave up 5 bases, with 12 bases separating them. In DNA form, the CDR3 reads TGTGCCAGCAGCGTTAGGACAGAGGAGACCCAGTACTTC. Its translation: CASSVRTEETQYF.

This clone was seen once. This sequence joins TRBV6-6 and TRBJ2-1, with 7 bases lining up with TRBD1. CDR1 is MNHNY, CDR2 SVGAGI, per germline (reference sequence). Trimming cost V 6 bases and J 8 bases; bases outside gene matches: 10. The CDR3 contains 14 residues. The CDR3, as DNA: TGTGCCAGCAGGAAGGACAGGCTCTCCTATGAGCAGTTCTTC. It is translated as CASRKDRLSYEQFF.

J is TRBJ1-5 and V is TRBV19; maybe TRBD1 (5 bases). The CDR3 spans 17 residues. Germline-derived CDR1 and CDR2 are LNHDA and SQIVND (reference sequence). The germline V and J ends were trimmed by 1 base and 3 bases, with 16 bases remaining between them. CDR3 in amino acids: CASSIGFGRGLNQPQHF. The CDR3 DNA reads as TGTGCCAGTAGTATAGGATTTGGGAGGGGCCTCAATCAGCCCCAGCATTTT.

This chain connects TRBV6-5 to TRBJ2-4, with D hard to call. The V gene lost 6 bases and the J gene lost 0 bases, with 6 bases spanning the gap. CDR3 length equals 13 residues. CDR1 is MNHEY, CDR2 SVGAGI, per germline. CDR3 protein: CASSQVAKNIQYF. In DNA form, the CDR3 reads TGTGCCAGCAGCCAGGTAGCCAAAAACATTCAGTACTTC.

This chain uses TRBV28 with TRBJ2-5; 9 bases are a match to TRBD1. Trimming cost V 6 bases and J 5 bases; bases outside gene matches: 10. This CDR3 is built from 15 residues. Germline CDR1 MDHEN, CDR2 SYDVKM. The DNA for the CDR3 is TGTGCCAGCAGCCTCCCACAGGGGGCCCTTGAGACCCAGTACTTC. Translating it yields CASSLPQGALETQYF. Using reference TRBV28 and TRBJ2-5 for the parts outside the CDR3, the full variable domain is DVKVTQSSRYLVKRTGEKVFLECVQDMDHENMFWYRQDPGLGLRLIYFSYDVKMKEKGDIPEGYSVSREKKERFSLILESASTNQTSMYLCASSLPQGALETQYFGPGTRLLVL.

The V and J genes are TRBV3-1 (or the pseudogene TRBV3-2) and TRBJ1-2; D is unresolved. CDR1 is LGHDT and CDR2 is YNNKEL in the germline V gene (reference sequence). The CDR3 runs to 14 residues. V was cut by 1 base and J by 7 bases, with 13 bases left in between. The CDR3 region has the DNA TGTGCCAGCAGCCAAGTCACTACGGCCTCTGGCTACACCTTC. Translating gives CASSQVTTASGYTF.

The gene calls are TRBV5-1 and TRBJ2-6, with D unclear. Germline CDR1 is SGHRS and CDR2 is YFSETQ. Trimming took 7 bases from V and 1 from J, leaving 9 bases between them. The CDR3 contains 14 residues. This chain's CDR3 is CASSRWSGANVLTF. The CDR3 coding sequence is TGCGCCAGCTCACGGTGGTCTGGGGCCAACGTCCTGACTTTC.

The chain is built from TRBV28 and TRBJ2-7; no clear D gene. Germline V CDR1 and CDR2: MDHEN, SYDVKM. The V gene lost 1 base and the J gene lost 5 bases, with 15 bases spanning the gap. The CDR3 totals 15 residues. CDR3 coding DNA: TGTGCCAGCAGTTTATCTCAGATAATCAATCACGAGCAGTACTTC. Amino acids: CASSLSQIINHEQYF.

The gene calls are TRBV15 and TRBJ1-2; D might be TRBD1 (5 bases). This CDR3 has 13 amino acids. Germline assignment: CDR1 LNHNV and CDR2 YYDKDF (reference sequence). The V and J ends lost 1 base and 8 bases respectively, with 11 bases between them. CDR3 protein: CATSRGGQGGYTF. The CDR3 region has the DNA TGTGCCACCAGCAGAGGTGGACAAGGAGGCTACACCTTC.

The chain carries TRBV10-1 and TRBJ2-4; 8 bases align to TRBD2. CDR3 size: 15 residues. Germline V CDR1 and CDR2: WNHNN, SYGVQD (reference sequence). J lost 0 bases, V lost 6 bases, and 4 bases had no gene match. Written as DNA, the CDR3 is TGCGCCAGCAGCGTAGCGGGGCTAGCCAAAAACATTCAGTACTTC. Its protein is CASSVAGLAKNIQYF.

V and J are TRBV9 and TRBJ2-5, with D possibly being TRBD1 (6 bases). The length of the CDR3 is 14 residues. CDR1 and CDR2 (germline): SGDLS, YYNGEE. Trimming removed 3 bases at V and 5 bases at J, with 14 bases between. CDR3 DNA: TGTGCCAGCAGCGCCCGGACAGACGGGGAGACCCAGTACTTC. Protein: CASSARTDGETQYF.

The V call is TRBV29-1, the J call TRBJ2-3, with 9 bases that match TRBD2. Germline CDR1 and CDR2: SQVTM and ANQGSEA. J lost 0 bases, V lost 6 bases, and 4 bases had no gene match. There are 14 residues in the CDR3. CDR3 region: CSVKSGGSTDTQYF. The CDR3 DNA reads TGCAGCGTCAAAAGCGGGGGGAGCACAGATACGCAGTATTTT.

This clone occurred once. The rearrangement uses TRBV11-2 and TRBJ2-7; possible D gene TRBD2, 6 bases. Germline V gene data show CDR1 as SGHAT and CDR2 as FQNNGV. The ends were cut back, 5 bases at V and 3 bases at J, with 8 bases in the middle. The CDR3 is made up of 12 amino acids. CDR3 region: CASSIGGYEQYF. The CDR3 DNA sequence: TGTGCCAGCAGCATCGGGGGCTACGAGCAGTACTTC. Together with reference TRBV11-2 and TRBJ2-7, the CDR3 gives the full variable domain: EAGVAQSPRYKIIEKRQSVAFWCNPISGHATLYWYQQILGQGPKLLIQFQNNGVVDDSQLPKDRFSAERLKGVDSTLKIQPAKLEDSAVYLCASSIGGYEQYFGPGTRLTVT.

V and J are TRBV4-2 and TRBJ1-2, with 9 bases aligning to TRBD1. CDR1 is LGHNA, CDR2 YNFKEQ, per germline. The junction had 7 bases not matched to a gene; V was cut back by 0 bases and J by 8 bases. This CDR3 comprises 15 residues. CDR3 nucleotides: TGTGCCAGCAGCCAAGACCGCCGGGACAGGGAAGGCTACACCTTC. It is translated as CASSQDRRDREGYTF.

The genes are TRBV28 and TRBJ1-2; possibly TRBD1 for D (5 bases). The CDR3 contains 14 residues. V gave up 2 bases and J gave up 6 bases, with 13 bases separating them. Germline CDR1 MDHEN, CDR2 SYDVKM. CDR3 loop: CASSLAPGKDGYTF. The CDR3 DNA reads TGTGCCAGCAGTTTAGCCCCAGGGAAGGATGGCTACACCTTC.

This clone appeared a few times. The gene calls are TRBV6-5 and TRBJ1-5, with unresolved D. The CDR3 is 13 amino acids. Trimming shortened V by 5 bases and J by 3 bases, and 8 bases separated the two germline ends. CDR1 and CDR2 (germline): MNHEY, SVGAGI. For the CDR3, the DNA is TGTGCCAGCAGTATGTCAGTCAATCAGCCCCAGCATTTT. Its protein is CASSMSVNQPQHF.